The present TCR beta chain was sequenced within a study of vaccination and CD4 T cells after COVID-19 (dated by TCRdb to between 2021 and 2023). Regarding the complete study: Convalescent patients had a positive SARS-CoV-2 result on nasal swab PCR, and of these patients, nine had mild disease and one had severe disease. The time from the second vaccine dose to post-vaccine blood sampling had a median of roughly 79 days and ranged from about 14 to 250 days. Participants received two doses of either the Pfizer-BioNTech BNT162b2 vaccine (n=8) or the Moderna mRNA-1273 vaccine (n=2). In the convalescent cohort there were six males and four females, among whom were two Hispanic individuals, seven Caucasians, two Asians and one multiracial person. In around 10 COVID-19 convalescent patients and a few infection-naive healthy vaccine recipients, researchers compared the spike-specific CD4+ TCR repertoire from before mRNA vaccination with the repertoire from after. Culture stimuli were overlapping spike peptide pools from SARS-CoV-2 and from the common cold coronaviruses HCoV-NL63, HCoV-OC43 and HCoV-229E. Post-COVID blood samples from convalescent patients were collected a median of roughly 100 days after diagnosis, with a range of 35 to 161 days. In control cultures, a CEFX viral epitope pool was used as positive control, an HIV-1 Nef peptide pool was used as negative control, or no peptide was added. The full study reports these points: Among convalescent patients, a median roughly 84% of the SARS-CoV-2-reactive clones seen after vaccination appeared only after vaccination, which suggests priming specific to the vaccine. The median count of SARS-CoV-2-reactive clonotypes went up from approximately 22 after infection to some 38 after vaccination, although the change was not significant. Nearly all vaccine-specific clones in convalescent patients (304 of 307) were mono-reactive for SARS-CoV-2 spike rather than cross-reactive with common cold coronaviruses. Relatively few convalescent patients were included in the study, and early timepoints after natural infection were not analyzed.

At the junction V is shortened by 6 bases and J by 7 bases; bases outside the gene matches: 12. The CDR3 runs 14 residues from the cysteine to the phenylalanine. Only CDR3 DNA remains: 42 bases, in frame from the first base. The library relied on PCR. At the Johns Hopkins FTIC core, DNA from the cultured CD4+ T cells underwent TCR sequencing with the Oncomine TCR Beta short-read assay. The QIAamp micro DNA kit was used to extract genomic DNA from the cultured CD4+ T cells. Oncomine TCR Beta libraries from cultured CD4+ T cells were pooled using unique dual indexes and sequenced on an Illumina iSeq 100. On the study's bioinformatics: Non-productive sequences were removed, and CDR3s that did not start with C, did not end with F or W, or were shorter than 7 amino acids were discarded. Antigen-specific clonotypes were identified using the MANAFEST web application through comparison of peptide-stimulated wells with reference and other culture wells. To be called positive, a clone needed an FDR below 0.05, an odds ratio above 5, and a productive frequency above 0.1% in at least two of three replicate wells. A clonotype counted as cross-reactive if it showed significant expansion both in the SARS-CoV-2 spike wells and in at least one common cold coronavirus spike condition. Using R version 3.6.1, CDR3 homology was evaluated through Levenshtein distances (stringdist) along with unrooted phylogenetic trees (ape). The raw public data were reprocessed by TCRdb itself: fastp quality trimming at Q25, MiXCR clonotype calling, in-frame beta chains only. Every distinct CDR3 protein forms one entry, paired with its most common genes and DNA. The V and J calls reflect TCRdb's pipeline rather than the authors' work. The sample table lists about 25,000 distinct CDR3 sequences, approximately 50% of them with a count of one. In total, the top ten clones hold about 5.9% of the sample.

In the paper's terms, the treatment or condition label means: approximately 11-day PBMC culture with coronavirus spike peptide pools or control peptides (ViraFEST assay). To expand antigen-specific T cells with peptide pools and then pick out the expanded clonotypes through TCR sequencing, the study relied on the ViraFEST assay. The convalescent patients' positive SARS-CoV-2 PCR tests were from March to December 2020, which was before the Alpha, Beta and Delta variants emerged in the United States. PBMCs were cultured at about 2 million per well in IMDM supplemented with approximately 5.3% human AB serum and around 10 IU/ml IL-2, with roughly 10 ug/ml peptide pools added. Half of the culture medium was replaced with fresh IL-2-containing medium on days 3 and 7. After 9 to 11 days of culture, CD4+ T cells were isolated by negative selection with the EasySep CD4+ T cell isolation kit. PBMCs were separated from whole blood using Ficoll-Paque Plus gradient centrifugation and then either used fresh or cryopreserved at -140C. In general, triplicate wells were set up for every culture condition.

In the case of this clonotype: The clone's antigen remains unknown. Per-base qualities were not stored, and no clone one base away is much larger.

The rearranged chain carries TRBV12-3 or TRBV12-4 and TRBJ2-7; the central 7 bases match TRBD2. Sequenced sample: CD4+ T cells from blood, cultured in vitro. The TCR comes from a human donor who had recovered from COVID-19. The CDR3 amino acid sequence is: CASSAAGSFVEQYF. The sequenced DNA is TGTGCCAGCAGCGCAGCGGGGAGCTTCGTGGAGCAGTACTTC.